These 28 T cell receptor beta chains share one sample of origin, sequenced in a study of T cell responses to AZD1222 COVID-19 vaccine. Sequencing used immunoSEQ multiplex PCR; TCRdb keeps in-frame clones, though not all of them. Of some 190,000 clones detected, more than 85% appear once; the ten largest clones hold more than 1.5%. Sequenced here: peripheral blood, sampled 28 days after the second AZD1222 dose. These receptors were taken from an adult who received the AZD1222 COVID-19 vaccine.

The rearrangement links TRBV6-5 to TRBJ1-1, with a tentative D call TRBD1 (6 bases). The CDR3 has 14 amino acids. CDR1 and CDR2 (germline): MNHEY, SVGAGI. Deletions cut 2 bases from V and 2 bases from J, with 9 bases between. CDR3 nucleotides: TGTGCCAGCAGTTACGTCAGGGGAAACACTGAAGCTTTCTTT. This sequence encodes CASSYVRGNTEAFF.

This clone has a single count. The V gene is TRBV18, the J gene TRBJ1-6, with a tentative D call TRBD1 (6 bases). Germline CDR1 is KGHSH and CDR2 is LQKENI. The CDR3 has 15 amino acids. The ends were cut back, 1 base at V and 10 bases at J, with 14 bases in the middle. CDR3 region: CASSPLGTMNSPLHF. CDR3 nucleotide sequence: TGTGCCAGCTCACCACTAGGGACAATGAACTCACCCCTCCACTTT.

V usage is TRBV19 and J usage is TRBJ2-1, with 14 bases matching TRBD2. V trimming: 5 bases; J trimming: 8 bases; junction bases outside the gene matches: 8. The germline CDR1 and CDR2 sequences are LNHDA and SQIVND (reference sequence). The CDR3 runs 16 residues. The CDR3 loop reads CASSLKRLAGGDEQFF. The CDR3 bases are TGTGCCAGTAGTCTCAAACGACTAGCGGGAGGGGATGAGCAGTTCTTC.

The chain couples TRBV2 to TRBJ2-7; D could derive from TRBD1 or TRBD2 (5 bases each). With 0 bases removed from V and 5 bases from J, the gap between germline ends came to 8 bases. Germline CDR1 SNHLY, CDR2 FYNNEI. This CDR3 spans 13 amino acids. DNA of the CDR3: TGTGCCAGCAGTGAAGCCGGGACGGACGAGCAGTACTTC. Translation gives CASSEAGTDEQYF. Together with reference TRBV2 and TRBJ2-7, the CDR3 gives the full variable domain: EPEVTQTPSHQVTQMGQEVILRCVPISNHLYFYWYRQILGQKVEFLVSFYNNEISEKSEIFDDQFSVERPDGSNFTLKIRSTKLEDSAMYFCASSEAGTDEQYFGPGTRLTVT.

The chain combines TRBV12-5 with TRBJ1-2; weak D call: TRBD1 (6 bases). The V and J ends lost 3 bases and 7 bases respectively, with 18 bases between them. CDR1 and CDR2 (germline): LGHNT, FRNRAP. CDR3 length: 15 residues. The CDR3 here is CASGFPTGQRGGYTF. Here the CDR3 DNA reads TGTGCTAGTGGTTTCCCTACAGGGCAAAGGGGTGGCTACACCTTC.

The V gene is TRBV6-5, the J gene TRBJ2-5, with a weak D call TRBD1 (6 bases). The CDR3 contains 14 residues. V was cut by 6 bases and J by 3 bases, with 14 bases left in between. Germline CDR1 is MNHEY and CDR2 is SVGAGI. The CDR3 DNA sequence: TGTGCCAGCAGGACAAGGAACAGGGAAGAGACCCAGTACTTC. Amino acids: CASRTRNREETQYF.

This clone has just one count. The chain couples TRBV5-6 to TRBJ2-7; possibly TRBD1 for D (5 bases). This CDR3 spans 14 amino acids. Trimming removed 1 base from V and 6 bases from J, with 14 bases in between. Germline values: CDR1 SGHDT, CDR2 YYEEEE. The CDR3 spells CASSLPGLGIEQYF. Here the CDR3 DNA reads TGTGCCAGCAGCTTGCCAGGGCTTGGTATCGAGCAGTACTTC.

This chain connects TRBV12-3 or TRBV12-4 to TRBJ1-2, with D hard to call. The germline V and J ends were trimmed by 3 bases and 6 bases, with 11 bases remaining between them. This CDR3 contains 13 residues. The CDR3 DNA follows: TGTGCCAGCAGTTTTCGGGGAGACGATGGCTACACCTTC. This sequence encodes CASSFRGDDGYTF.

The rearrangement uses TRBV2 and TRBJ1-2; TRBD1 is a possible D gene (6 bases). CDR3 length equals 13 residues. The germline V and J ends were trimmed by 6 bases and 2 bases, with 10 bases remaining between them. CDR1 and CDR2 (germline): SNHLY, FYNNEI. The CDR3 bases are TGTGCCAGCAGGTCCGGGACAAACTATGGCTACACCTTC. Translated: CASRSGTNYGYTF.

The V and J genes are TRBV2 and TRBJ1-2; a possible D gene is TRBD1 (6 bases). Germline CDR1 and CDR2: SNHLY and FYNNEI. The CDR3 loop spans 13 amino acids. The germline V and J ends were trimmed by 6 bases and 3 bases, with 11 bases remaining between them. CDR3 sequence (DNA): TGTGCCAGCAGCCAAGGGGGGTACTATGGCTACACCTTC. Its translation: CASSQGGYYGYTF.

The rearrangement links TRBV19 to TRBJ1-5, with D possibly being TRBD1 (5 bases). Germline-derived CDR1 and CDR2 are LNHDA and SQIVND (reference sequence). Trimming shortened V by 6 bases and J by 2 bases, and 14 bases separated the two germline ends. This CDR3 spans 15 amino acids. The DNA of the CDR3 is TGTGCCAGTAGAGACGGAGCGGGGGGCAATCAGCCCCAGCATTTT. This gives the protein CASRDGAGGNQPQHF.

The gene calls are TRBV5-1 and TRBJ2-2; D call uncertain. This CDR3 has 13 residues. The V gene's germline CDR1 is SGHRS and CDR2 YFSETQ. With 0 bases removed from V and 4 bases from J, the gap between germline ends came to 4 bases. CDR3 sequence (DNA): TGCGCCAGCAGCTTGGTTGTCACCGGGGAGCTGTTTTTT. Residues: CASSLVVTGELFF.

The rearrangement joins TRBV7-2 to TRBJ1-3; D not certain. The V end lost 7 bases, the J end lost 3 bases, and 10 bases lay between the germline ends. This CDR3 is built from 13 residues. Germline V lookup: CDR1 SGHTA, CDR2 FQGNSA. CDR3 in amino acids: CASTGGIGNTIYF. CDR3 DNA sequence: TGTGCCAGCACCGGAGGGATTGGAAACACCATATATTTT.

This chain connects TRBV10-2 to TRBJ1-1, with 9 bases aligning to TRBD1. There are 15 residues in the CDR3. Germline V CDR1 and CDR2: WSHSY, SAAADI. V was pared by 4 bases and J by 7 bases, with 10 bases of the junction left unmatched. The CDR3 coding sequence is TGCGCCAGCAGTGTCCCCCTTAAGGGACAGGGTGAAGCTTTCTTT. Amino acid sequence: CASSVPLKGQGEAFF.

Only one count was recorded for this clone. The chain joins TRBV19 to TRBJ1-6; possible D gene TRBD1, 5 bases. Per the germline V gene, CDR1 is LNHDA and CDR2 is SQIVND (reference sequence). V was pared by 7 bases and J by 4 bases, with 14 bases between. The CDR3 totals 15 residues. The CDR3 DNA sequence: TGTGCCAGTATGGGGCCGGGACTGTATAATTCACCCCTCCACTTT. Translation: CASMGPGLYNSPLHF. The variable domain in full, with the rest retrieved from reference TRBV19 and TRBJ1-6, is DGGITQSPKYLFRKEGQNVTLSCEQNLNHDAMYWYRQDPGQGLRLIYYSQIVNDFQKGDIAEGYSVSREKKESFPLTVTSAQKNPTAFYLCASMGPGLYNSPLHFGNGTRLTVT.

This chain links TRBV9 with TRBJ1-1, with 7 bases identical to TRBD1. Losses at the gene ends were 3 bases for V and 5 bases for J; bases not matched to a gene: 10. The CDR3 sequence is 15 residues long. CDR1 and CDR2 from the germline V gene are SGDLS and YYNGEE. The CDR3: CASSEGRQGITEAFF. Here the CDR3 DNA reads TGTGCCAGCAGCGAGGGGCGACAGGGAATTACTGAAGCTTTCTTT.

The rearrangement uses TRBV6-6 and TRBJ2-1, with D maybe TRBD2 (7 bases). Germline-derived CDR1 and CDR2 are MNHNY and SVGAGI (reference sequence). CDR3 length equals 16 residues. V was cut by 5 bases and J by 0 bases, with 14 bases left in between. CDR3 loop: CASSPQGGGSYNEQFF. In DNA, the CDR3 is TGTGCCAGCAGTCCTCAGGGAGGGGGCTCCTACAATGAGCAGTTCTTC.

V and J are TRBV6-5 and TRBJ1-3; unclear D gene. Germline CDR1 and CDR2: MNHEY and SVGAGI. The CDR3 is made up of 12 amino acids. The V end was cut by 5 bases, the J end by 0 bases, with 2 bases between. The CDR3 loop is CASSRSGNTIYF. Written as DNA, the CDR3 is TGTGCCAGCAGTCGCTCTGGAAACACCATATATTTT.

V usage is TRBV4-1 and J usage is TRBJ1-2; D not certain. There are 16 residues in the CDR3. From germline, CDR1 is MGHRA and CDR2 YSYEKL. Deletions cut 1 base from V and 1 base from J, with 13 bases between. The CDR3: CASSQVSAGVNYGYTF. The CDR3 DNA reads TGCGCCAGCAGCCAAGTCTCAGCAGGAGTTAACTATGGCTACACCTTC.

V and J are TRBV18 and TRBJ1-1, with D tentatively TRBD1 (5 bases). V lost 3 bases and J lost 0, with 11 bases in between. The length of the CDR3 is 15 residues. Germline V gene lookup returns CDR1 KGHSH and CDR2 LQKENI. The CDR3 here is CASSPDGTLNTEAFF. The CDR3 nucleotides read TGTGCCAGCTCACCGGACGGGACTTTGAACACTGAAGCTTTCTTT.

This CDR3 is CASSGTTGEGTEAFF. CDR3 DNA: TGTGCCAGCAGCGGCACGACAGGGGAGGGTACTGAAGCTTTCTTT. The chain links TRBV3-1 (or the pseudogene TRBV3-2) to TRBJ1-1; the match to TRBD1 covers 8 bases. This CDR3 is built from 15 residues. With 5 bases clipped from V and 5 bases from J, the junction kept 10 bases outside the gene matches. The germline CDR1 and CDR2 sequences are LGHDT and YNNKEL (reference sequence).

Here the CDR3 reads CASSIRIRGYVPGELFF. The CDR3 region has the DNA TGTGCCAGTAGTATACGGATAAGGGGTTACGTGCCCGGGGAGCTGTTTTTT. The chain employs TRBV19 and TRBJ2-2; possible D gene TRBD1, 5 bases. Germline V gene data show CDR1 as LNHDA and CDR2 as SQIVND (reference sequence). V was shortened by 2 bases and J by 6 bases, with 19 bases between the two germline ends. This CDR3 is built from 17 residues.

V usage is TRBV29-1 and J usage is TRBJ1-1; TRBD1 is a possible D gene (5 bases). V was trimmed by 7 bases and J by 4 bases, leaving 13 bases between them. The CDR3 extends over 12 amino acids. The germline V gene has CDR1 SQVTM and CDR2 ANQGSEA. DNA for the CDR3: TGCAGCGGGACTCCTCAGGGCACTGAAGCTTTCTTT. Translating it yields CSGTPQGTEAFF.

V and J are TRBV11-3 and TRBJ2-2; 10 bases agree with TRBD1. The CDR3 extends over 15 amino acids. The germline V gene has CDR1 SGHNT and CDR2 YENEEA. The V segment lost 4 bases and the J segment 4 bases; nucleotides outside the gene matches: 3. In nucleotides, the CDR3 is TGTGCCAGCAGCTCCCGGGACAGGGGCACCGGGGAGCTGTTTTTT. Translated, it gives CASSSRDRGTGELFF. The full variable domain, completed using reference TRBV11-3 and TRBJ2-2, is EAGVVQSPRYKIIEKKQPVAFWCNPISGHNTLYWYLQNLGQGPELLIRYENEEAVDDSQLPKDRFSAERLKGVDSTLKIQPAELGDSAVYLCASSSRDRGTGELFFGEGSRLTVL.

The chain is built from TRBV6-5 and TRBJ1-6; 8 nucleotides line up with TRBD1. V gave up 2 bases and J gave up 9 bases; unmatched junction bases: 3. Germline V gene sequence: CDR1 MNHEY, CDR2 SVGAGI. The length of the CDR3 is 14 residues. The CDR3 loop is CASSYGQGASPLHF. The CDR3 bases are TGTGCCAGCAGTTACGGGCAGGGGGCTTCACCCCTCCACTTT.

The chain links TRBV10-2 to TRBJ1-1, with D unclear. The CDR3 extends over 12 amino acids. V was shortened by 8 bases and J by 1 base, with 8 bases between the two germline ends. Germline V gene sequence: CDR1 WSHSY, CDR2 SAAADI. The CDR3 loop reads CASREGNTEAFF. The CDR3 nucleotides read TGCGCCAGCCGAGAGGGGAACACTGAAGCTTTCTTT.

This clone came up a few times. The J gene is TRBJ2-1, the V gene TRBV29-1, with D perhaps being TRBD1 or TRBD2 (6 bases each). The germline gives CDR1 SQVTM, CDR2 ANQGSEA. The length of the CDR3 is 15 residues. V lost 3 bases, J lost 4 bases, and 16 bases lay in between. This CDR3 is CSVENRGRGYNEQFF. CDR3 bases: TGCAGCGTTGAGAACCGGGGGCGCGGGTACAATGAGCAGTTCTTC.

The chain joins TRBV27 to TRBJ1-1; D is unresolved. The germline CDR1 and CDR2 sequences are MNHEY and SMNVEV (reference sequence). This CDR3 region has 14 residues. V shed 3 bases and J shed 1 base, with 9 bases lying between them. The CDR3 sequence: CASSFLQRNTEAFF. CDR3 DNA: TGTGCCAGCAGTTTTTTACAGAGGAACACTGAAGCTTTCTTT.